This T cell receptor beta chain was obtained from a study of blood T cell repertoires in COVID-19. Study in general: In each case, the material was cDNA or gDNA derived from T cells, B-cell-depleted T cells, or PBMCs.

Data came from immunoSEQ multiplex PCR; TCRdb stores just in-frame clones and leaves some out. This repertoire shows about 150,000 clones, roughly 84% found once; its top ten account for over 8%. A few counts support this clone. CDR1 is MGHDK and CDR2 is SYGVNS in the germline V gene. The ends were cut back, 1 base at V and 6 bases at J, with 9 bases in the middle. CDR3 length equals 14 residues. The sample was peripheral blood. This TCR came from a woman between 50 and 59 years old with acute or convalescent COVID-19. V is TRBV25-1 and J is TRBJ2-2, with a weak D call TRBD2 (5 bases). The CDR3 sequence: CASSESGSAGELFF. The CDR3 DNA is TGTGCCAGCAGTGAATCGGGGAGCGCCGGGGAGCTGTTTTTT.